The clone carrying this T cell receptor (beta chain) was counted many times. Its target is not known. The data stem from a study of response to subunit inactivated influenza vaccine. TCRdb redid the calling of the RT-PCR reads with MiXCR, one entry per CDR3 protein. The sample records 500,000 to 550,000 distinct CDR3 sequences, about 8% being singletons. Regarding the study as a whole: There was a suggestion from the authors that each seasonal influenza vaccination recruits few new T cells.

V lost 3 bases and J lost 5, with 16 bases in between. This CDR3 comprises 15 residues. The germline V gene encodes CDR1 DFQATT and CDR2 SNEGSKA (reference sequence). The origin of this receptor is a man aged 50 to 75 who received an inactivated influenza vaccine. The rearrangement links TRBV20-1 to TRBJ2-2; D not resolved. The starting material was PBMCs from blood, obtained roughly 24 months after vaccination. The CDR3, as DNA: TGCAGTGCTAGCCCCCTTGTGAGTTCGACCGGGGAGCTGTTTTTT. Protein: CSASPLVSSTGELFF.